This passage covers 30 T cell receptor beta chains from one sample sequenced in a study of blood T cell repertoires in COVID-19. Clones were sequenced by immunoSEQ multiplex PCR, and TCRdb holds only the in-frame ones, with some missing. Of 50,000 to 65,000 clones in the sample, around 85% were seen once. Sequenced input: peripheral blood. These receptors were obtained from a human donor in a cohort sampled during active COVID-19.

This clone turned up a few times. CDR3 sequence reads: CSAAGAHEQYF. The DNA of the CDR3 is TGCAGTGCCGCGGGGGCCCACGAGCAGTACTTC. This sequence joins TRBV20-1 and TRBJ2-7; D is perhaps TRBD2 (7 bases). Trimming took 6 bases from V and 5 from J, leaving 11 bases between them. The CDR3 is made up of 11 amino acids. CDR1 DFQATT and CDR2 SNEGSKA come from the germline V gene (reference sequence).

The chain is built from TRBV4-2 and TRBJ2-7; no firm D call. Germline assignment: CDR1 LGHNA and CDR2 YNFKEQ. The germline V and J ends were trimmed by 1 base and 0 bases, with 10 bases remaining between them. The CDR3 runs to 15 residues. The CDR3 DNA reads TGTGCCAGCAGCCAAGGACTTTTCAGCTCCTACGAGCAGTACTTC. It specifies CASSQGLFSSYEQYF.

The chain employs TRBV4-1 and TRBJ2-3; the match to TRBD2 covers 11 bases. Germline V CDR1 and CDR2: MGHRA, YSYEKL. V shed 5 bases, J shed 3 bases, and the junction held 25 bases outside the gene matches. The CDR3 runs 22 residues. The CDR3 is CASSVSYTSGSGPKPATDTQYF. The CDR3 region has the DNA TGCGCCAGCAGCGTTTCCTATACTAGCGGGAGCGGCCCAAAACCAGCGACAGATACGCAGTATTTT.

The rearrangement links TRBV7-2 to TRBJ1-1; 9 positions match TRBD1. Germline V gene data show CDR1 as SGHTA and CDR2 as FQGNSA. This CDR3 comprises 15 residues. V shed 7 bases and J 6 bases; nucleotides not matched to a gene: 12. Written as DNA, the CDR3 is TGTGCCAGCACTTCTTCTACAGGGGGCGGATCTGAAGCTTTCTTT. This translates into CASTSSTGGGSEAFF.

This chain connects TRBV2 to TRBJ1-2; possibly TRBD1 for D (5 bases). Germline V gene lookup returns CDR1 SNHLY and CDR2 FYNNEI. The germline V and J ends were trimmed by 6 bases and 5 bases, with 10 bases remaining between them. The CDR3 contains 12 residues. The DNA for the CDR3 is TGTGCCAGCAGGGGGCAGGGTTATGGCTACACCTTC. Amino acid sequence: CASRGQGYGYTF.

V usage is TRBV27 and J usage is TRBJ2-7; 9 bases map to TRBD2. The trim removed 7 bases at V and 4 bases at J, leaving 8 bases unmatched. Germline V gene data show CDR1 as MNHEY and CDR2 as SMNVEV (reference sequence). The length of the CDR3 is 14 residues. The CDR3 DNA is TGTGCCAGCAAGATTAGCGGGGGTCAATACGAGCAGTACTTC. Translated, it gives CASKISGGQYEQYF.

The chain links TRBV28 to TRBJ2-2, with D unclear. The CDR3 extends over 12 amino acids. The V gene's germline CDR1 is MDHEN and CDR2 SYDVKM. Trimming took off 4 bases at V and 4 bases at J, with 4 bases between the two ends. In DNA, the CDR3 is TGTGCCAGCAGTTCCCTCACCGGGGAGCTGTTTTTT. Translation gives CASSSLTGELFF.

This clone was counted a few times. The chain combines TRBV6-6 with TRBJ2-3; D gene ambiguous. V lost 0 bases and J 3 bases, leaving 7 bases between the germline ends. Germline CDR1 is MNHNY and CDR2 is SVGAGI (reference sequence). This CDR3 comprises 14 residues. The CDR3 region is CASSYSMQTDTQYF. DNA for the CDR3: TGTGCCAGCAGTTACTCGATGCAGACAGATACGCAGTATTTT.

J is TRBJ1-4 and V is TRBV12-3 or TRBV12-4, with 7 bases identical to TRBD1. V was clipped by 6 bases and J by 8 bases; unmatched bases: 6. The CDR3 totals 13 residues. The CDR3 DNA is TGTGCCAGCAGGAGACAGGGCATAGAAAAACTGTTTTTT. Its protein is CASRRQGIEKLFF.

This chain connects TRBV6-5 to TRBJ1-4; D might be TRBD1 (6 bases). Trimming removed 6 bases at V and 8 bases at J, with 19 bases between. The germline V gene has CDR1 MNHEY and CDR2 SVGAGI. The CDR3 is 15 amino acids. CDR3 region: CASSNLKGGREKLFF. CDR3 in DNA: TGTGCCAGCAGCAACCTGAAAGGGGGAAGAGAAAAACTGTTTTTT.

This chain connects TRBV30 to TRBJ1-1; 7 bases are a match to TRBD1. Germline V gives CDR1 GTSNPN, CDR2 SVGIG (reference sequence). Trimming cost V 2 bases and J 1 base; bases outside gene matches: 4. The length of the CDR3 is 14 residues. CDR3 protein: CAWSFGQANTEAFF. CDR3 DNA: TGTGCCTGGAGTTTCGGACAGGCGAACACTGAAGCTTTCTTT.

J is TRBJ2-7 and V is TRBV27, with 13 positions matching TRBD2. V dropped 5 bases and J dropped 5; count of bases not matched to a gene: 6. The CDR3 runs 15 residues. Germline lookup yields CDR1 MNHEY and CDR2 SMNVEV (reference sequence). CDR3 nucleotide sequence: TGTGCCAGCAGTCCCTGGACTAGCGGGAGTCACGAGCAGTACTTC. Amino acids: CASSPWTSGSHEQYF.

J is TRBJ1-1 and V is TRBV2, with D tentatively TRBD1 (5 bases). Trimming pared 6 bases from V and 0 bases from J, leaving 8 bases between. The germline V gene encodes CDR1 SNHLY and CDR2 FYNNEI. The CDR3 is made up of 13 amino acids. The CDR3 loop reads CASRTDMNTEAFF. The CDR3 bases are TGTGCCAGCAGGACGGACATGAACACTGAAGCTTTCTTT.

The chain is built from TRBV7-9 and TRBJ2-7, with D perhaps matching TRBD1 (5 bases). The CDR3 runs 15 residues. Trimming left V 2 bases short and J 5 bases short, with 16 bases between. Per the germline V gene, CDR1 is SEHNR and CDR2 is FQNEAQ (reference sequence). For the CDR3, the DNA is TGTGCCAGCAGCTTAATGGTAGCAGGGCACGACGAGCAGTACTTC. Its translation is CASSLMVAGHDEQYF.

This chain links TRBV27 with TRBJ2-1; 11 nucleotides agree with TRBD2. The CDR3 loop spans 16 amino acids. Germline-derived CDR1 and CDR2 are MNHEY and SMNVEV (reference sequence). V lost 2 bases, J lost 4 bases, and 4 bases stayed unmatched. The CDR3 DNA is TGTGCCAGCAGTTTAATAGCGGGAGGGCCGTACAATGAGCAGTTCTTC. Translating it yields CASSLIAGGPYNEQFF.

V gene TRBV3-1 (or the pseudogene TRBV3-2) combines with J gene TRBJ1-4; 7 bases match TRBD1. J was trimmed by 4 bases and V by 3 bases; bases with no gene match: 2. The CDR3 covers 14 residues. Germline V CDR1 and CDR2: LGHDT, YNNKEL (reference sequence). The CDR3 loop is CASSQGQSNEKLFF. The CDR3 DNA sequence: TGTGCCAGCAGCCAGGGACAGAGTAATGAAAAACTGTTTTTT.

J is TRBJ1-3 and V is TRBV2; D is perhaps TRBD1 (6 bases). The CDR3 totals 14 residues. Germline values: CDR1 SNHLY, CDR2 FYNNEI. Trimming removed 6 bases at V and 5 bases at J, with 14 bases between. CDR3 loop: CASRGSTGRNTIYF. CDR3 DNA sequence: TGTGCCAGCAGGGGTTCGACAGGAAGAAACACCATATATTTT.

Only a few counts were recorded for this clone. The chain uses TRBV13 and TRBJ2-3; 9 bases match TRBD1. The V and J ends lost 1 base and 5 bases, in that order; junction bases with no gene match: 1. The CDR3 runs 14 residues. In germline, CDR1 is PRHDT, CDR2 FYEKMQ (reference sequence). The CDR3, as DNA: TGTGCCAGCAGCTTAGAGGACAGGGGAGATACGCAGTATTTT. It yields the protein CASSLEDRGDTQYF.

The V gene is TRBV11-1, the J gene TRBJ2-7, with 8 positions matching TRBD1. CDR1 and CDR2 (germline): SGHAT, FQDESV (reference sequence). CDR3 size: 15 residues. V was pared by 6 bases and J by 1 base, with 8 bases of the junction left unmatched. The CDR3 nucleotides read TGTGCCAGCAGACTAGGGCGGGACAGGTCCTACGAGCAGTACTTC. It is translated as CASRLGRDRSYEQYF.

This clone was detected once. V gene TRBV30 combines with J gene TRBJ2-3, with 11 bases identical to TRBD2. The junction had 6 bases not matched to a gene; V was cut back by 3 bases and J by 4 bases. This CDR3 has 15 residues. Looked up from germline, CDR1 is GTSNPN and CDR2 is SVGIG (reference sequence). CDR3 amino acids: CAWSLSGRAPDTQYF. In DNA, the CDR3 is TGTGCCTGGAGCCTTAGCGGGAGGGCCCCAGATACGCAGTATTTT.

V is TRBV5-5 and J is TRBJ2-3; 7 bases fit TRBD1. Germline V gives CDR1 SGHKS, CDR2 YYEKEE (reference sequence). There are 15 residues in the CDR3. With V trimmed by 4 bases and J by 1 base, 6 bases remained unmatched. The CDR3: CASSTGTAGTDTQYF. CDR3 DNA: TGTGCCAGCAGCACCGGGACAGCGGGCACAGATACGCAGTATTTT.

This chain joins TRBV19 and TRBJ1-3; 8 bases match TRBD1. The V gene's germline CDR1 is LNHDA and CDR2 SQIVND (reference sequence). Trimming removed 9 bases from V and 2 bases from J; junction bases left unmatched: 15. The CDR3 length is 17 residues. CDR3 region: CASRGRAGGFTGNTIYF. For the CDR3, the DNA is TGTGCCAGCCGAGGAAGGGCAGGGGGCTTTACTGGAAACACCATATATTTT.

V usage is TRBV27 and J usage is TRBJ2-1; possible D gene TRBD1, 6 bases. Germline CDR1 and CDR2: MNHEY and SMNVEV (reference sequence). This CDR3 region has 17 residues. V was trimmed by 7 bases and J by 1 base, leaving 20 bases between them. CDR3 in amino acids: CASKKRLQGRSYNEQFF. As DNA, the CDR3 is TGTGCCAGCAAAAAGAGGTTACAGGGTAGGTCCTACAATGAGCAGTTCTTC.

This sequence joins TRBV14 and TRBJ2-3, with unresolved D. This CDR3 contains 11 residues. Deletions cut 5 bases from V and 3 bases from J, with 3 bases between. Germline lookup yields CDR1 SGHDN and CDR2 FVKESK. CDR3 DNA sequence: TGTGCCAGCAGCTATACAGATACGCAGTATTTT. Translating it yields CASSYTDTQYF.

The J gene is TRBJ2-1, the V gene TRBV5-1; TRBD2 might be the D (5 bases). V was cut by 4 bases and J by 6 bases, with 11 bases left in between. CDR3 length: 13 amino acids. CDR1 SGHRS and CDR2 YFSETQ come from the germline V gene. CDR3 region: CASSLGAPNEQFF. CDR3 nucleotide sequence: TGCGCCAGCAGCCTGGGAGCCCCCAATGAGCAGTTCTTC.

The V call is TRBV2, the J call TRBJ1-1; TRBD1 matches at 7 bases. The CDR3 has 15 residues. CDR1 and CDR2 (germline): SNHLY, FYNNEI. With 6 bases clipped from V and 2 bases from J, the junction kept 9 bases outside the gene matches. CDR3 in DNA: TGTGCCAGCAGAATCGAGACAGGGAAAAACACTGAAGCTTTCTTT. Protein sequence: CASRIETGKNTEAFF.

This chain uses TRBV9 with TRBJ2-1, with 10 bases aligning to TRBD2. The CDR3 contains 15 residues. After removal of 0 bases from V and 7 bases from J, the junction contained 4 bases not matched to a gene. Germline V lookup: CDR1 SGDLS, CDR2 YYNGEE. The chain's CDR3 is CASSVASGGGNEQFF. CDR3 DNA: TGTGCCAGCAGCGTAGCCAGCGGGGGGGGTAATGAGCAGTTCTTC.

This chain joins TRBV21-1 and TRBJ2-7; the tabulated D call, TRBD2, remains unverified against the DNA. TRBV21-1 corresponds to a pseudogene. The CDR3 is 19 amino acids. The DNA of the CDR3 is TGTGCCAGCAGAATACCGGGACTAGCGGGGAATATGAGCTCCTACGAGCAGTACTTC. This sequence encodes CASRIPGLAGNMSSYEQYF.

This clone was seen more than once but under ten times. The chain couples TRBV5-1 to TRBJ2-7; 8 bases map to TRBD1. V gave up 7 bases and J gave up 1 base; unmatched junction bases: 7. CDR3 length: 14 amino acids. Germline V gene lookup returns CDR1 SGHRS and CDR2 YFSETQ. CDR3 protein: CASAWTGQSYEQYF. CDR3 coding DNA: TGCGCCAGCGCTTGGACAGGGCAATCCTACGAGCAGTACTTC.

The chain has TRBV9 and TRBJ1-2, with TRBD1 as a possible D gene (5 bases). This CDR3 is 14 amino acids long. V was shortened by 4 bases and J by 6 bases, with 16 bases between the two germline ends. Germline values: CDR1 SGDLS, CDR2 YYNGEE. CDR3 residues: CASSSFTGGDGYTF. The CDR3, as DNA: TGTGCCAGCAGCTCCTTTACCGGGGGGGATGGCTACACCTTC.